Below, 14 T cell receptor beta chains from the same sample are listed, as sequenced in a study of metastatic and nonmetastatic thyroid tumors. Thyroid surgery had not been preceded by any treatment in any patient. Through MiXCR, TCRdb re-clonotyped the PCR reads. Among 45,000 to 65,000 clones listed, 20% were seen once. Sequences were obtained from blood. The receptor source for this set is a female donor with papillary thyroid cancer or a benign thyroid nodule (not recorded which). Some clones in this sample may be carry-over from other donors' samples.

On this clone: A much bigger clone sits one base away, suggesting this may be a read error. In the same sample, other DNA sequences code for this CDR3. The V gene is TRBV3-1, the J gene TRBJ2-5; weak D call: TRBD1 (6 bases). Germline CDR1 is LGHDT and CDR2 is YNNKEL (reference sequence). This CDR3 spans 14 amino acids. The CDR3 DNA sequence: TGTGCCAGCAGCCCCACACAGGGAGACGAGACTCAGTACTTC. It codes for CASSPTQGDETQYF.

This clone was found many times. V is TRBV11-2 and J is TRBJ2-7; 12 positions match TRBD2. With 6 bases clipped from V and 5 bases from J, the junction kept 8 bases outside the gene matches. This CDR3 has 15 amino acids. The germline CDR1 and CDR2 sequences are SGHAT and FQNNGV. CDR3 region: CASRQLAGGSDEQYF. The CDR3 DNA follows: TGTGCCAGCAGACAACTAGCGGGAGGAAGCGACGAGCAGTACTTC.

The chain joins TRBV30 to TRBJ1-2; the match to TRBD1 covers 7 bases. The germline CDR1 and CDR2 sequences are GTSNPN and SVGIG (reference sequence). With V trimmed by 4 bases and J by 6 bases, 8 bases remained unmatched. This CDR3 comprises 13 residues. The CDR3 here is CAWTIGRGNGYTF. CDR3 nucleotides: TGTGCCTGGACTATTGGCAGGGGGAATGGCTACACCTTC.

This chain uses TRBV20-1 with TRBJ1-5; no firm D call. The germline V and J ends were trimmed by 1 base and 4 bases, with 14 bases remaining between them. The CDR3 runs 15 residues. Per germline, CDR1 DFQATT and CDR2 SNEGSKA (reference sequence). CDR3: CSARGRINVNQPQHF. DNA for the CDR3: TGCAGTGCTAGAGGTCGCATCAATGTAAATCAGCCCCAGCATTTT.

There are many counts of this clone. The rearrangement joins TRBV12-3 or TRBV12-4 to TRBJ2-2; possibly TRBD2 for D (6 bases). The V and J ends lost 6 bases and 6 bases respectively, with 17 bases between them. The CDR3 runs 15 residues. In DNA form, the CDR3 reads TGTGCCAGCAGCCCCAGTGACGGGAGACCCGGGGAGCTGTTTTTT. It encodes CASSPSDGRPGELFF.

The V call is TRBV30, the J call TRBJ1-4; D uncertain. Germline V gene data show CDR1 as GTSNPN and CDR2 as SVGIG (reference sequence). The ends were cut back, 4 bases at V and 11 bases at J, with 14 bases in the middle. This CDR3 has 12 amino acids. The CDR3 loop reads CAWNTQPGKLFF. CDR3 bases: TGTGCCTGGAATACTCAGCCCGGGAAACTGTTTTTT.

This clone has only a few counts. This CDR3 reads CASSFSDRAGEQNEQFF. CDR3 nucleotide sequence: TGTGCCAGCAGTTTTTCAGACCGGGCGGGAGAACAAAATGAGCAGTTCTTC. V gene TRBV28 combines with J gene TRBJ2-1; TRBD2 agrees at 7 bases. Germline V gives CDR1 MDHEN, CDR2 SYDVKM. The CDR3 extends over 17 amino acids. Germline trimming cut 3 bases from V and 7 bases from J; bases unmatched to any gene: 15.

This clone was recorded many times. The chain carries TRBV20-1 and TRBJ2-1; maybe TRBD2 (6 bases). The ends were cut back, 3 bases at V and 0 bases at J, with 15 bases in the middle. CDR3 size: 16 residues. The V gene's germline CDR1 is DFQATT and CDR2 SNEGSKA (reference sequence). CDR3 nucleotides: TGCAGTGCTAGTAGCACGATGGAGGGCTCCTACAATGAGCAGTTCTTC. This gives the protein CSASSTMEGSYNEQFF.

This clone was counted at least ten times. This chain uses TRBV20-1 with TRBJ1-1; 7 nucleotides agree with TRBD1. Germline V lookup: CDR1 DFQATT, CDR2 SNEGSKA (reference sequence). CDR3 size: 13 residues. V dropped 0 bases and J dropped 7; count of bases not matched to a gene: 5. CDR3 bases: TGCAGTGCTAGAGATGGCAGGGGGGTTGAAGCTTTCTTT. The encoded protein is CSARDGRGVEAFF.

Only one count was recorded for this clone. The rearrangement uses TRBV18 and TRBJ1-1; D remains ambiguous. CDR1 is KGHSH and CDR2 is LQKENI in the germline V gene. The CDR3 extends over 13 amino acids. V was trimmed by 4 bases and J by 4 bases, leaving 10 bases between them. The CDR3 loop reads CASSRPTLTEAFF. The CDR3 coding sequence is TGTGCCAGCTCACGTCCCACCCTCACTGAAGCTTTCTTT.

This clone was counted ten times or more. This chain uses TRBV6-1 with TRBJ1-5; 8 nucleotides agree with TRBD1. The CDR3 has 14 residues. Germline trimming cut 1 base from V and 6 bases from J; bases unmatched to any gene: 2. Germline loops: CDR1 MNHNS, CDR2 SASEGT. In nucleotides, the CDR3 is TGTGCCAGCAGTGAAGGCCAGGGGGCTCAGCCCCAGCATTTT. The encoded protein is CASSEGQGAQPQHF.

This clone was detected ten times or more. This same CDR3 is encoded by further DNA sequences in the sample. The V and J genes are TRBV11-2 and TRBJ2-7, with D tentatively TRBD1 or TRBD2 (5 bases each). The CDR3 runs 16 residues. Germline-derived CDR1 and CDR2 are SGHAT and FQNNGV. V lost 0 bases and J 1 base, leaving 13 bases between the germline ends. CDR3 DNA sequence: TGTGCCAGCAGCTTAGAAACAGGAGGCCCTTCCTACGAGCAGTACTTC. Amino acid sequence: CASSLETGGPSYEQYF.

The chain links TRBV20-1 to TRBJ1-2; 8 nucleotides agree with TRBD1. The CDR3 spans 14 residues. Trimming took 3 bases from V and 7 from J; bases not matched to a gene: 10. CDR1 DFQATT and CDR2 SNEGSKA come from the germline V gene (reference sequence). CDR3 in DNA: TGCAGTGCTAGGGGACAGGTAGCGCTTGGTGGCTACACCTTC. Translated, it gives CSARGQVALGGYTF.

The sample holds many counts of this clone. The same CDR3 is also encoded by other DNA sequences in this sample. J is TRBJ2-1 and V is TRBV6-1, with D tentatively TRBD1 or TRBD2 (5 bases each). The germline V and J ends were trimmed by 6 bases and 9 bases, with 21 bases remaining between them. The CDR3 runs to 15 residues. CDR1 is MNHNS and CDR2 is SASEGT in the germline V gene. Here the CDR3 DNA reads TGTGCCAGCAGCCACTTAGCGTACGCTAGGGGTGAGCAGTTCTTC. Translation: CASSHLAYARGEQFF.